The sample holds many counts of the clone carrying this TCR beta chain. Its antigen is not identified. This sample was taken from a study of CD8+CD57+ T cells in acquired aplastic anemia. Background on the study: Across the sorted CD4+ and CD8+ cells, DNA amounts averaged about 3.2 ug.

The study profiled TCR beta VDJ and CDR3 using genomic DNA as template. A single record per CDR3 protein comes from TCRdb applying MiXCR to the reads. The sample holds about 190,000 distinct CDR3 sequences; around 50% are singletons and the top ten take about 15%. Whole-study findings and limits: Sharing between patients and controls was observed for 25 to 30 CD8+ CDR3 sequences.

CDR1 SEHNR and CDR2 FQNEAQ come from the germline V gene (reference sequence). CDR3 length: 15 residues. V lost 2 bases and J 0 bases, leaving 10 bases between the germline ends. The material sequenced was sorted CD4+, CD8+, or CD8+CD57+ T cells (not recorded which) from PBMCs. The chain combines TRBV7-9 with TRBJ1-1, with D perhaps TRBD1 (6 bases). This TCR came from a human donor in good health, serving as a control. The CDR3 is CASSLYTGLNTEAFF. The CDR3 DNA reads as TGTGCCAGCAGCTTATACACAGGGCTGAACACTGAAGCTTTCTTT.